Below, 10 T cell receptor beta chains from the same sample are listed, as sequenced in a study of blood T cells in healthy people across ages. Through a sample-barcoded 5' primer and a J-beta primer mix, a second PCR was run for about 6 to 11 cycles. TCRdb reprocessed the 5' RACE reads with MiXCR, giving one entry per CDR3 protein. The sample consists of approximately 490,000 distinct CDR3 sequences, more than 20% of them appearing once. A further study also used this sample, focusing on T cells of mothers and their children.

The sample comprised blood. Receptors were obtained from a boy between 10 and 17 years old in good health.

The V and J genes are TRBV11-3 and TRBJ2-7; D not certain. The CDR3 covers 14 residues. Trimming left V 2 bases short and J 2 bases short, with 10 bases between. Looked up from germline, CDR1 is SGHNT and CDR2 is YENEEA. CDR3 nucleotides: TGTGCCAGCAGCTTATACAGTTCCCCCTACGAGCAGTACTTC. Translated: CASSLYSSPYEQYF.

This clonotype was counted between two and nine times. The chain employs TRBV20-1 and TRBJ1-1, with unresolved D. With 4 bases removed from V and 10 bases from J, the gap between germline ends came to 13 bases. This CDR3 region has 11 residues. In germline, CDR1 is DFQATT, CDR2 SNEGSKA (reference sequence). The CDR3: CSANNRMGAFF. The DNA of the CDR3 is TGCAGTGCTAATAACCGAATGGGAGCTTTCTTT.

The chain joins TRBV9 to TRBJ1-2; TRBD1 might be the D (5 bases). Germline values: CDR1 SGDLS, CDR2 YYNGEE. CDR3 size: 14 residues. V was clipped by 3 bases and J by 8 bases, with 17 bases between them. The CDR3 DNA follows: TGTGCCAGCAGCGGGGGGTCGGGGCTTGGCGGCTACACCTTC. Protein product: CASSGGSGLGGYTF. Complete variable domain (other parts from reference TRBV9 and TRBJ1-2): DSGVTQTPKHLITATGQRVTLRCSPRSGDLSVYWYQQSLDQGLQFLIQYYNGEERAKGNILERFSAQQFPDLHSELNLSSLELGDSALYFCASSGGSGLGGYTFGSGTRLTVV.

The rearrangement uses TRBV6-5 and TRBJ1-4; the D gene is possibly TRBD1 (6 bases). The CDR3 covers 15 residues. The V and J ends lost 0 bases and 8 bases respectively, with 13 bases between them. CDR1 and CDR2 from the germline V gene are MNHEY and SVGAGI. CDR3 coding DNA: TGTGCCAGCAGTTACTCGGGGGCCCTCGGGGAAAAACTGTTTTTT. Its translation: CASSYSGALGEKLFF.

The rearrangement joins TRBV3-1 to TRBJ1-2; D remains ambiguous. The germline V and J ends were trimmed by 0 bases and 3 bases, with 8 bases remaining between them. The CDR3 totals 14 residues. CDR1 is LGHDT and CDR2 is YNNKEL in the germline V gene (reference sequence). The CDR3 region is CASSQDRRDYGYTF. As DNA, the CDR3 is TGTGCCAGCAGCCAAGACCGGCGGGACTATGGCTACACCTTC.

This clonotype was seen a few times. This chain joins TRBV12-3 or TRBV12-4 and TRBJ2-5, with 7 bases lining up with TRBD2. TRBJ2-7 matches the DNA end more closely, so the J call is doubtful. The CDR3 loop spans 14 amino acids. The CDR3 DNA is TGTGCCAGCAGTTTAGGCAGCGGGGCCTACGAGCAGTACTTC. It codes for CASSLGSGAYEQYF.

The V gene is TRBV27, the J gene TRBJ2-5, with TRBD2 matching 8 bases. The J call is in doubt because the DNA end fits TRBJ2-7 better. CDR3 length: 16 residues. Germline V gene lookup returns CDR1 MNHEY and CDR2 SMNVEV (reference sequence). CDR3 coding DNA: TGTGCCAGCAGTTTATTCCTAGGTAGCGGGGCAATCGAGCAGTACTTC. Its protein is CASSLFLGSGAIEQYF.

Only a few counts were recorded for this clonotype. V is TRBV5-1 and J is TRBJ2-5; 7 positions agree with TRBD1. The V gene's germline CDR1 is SGHRS and CDR2 YFSETQ. V shed 4 bases, J shed 5 bases, and the junction held 11 bases outside the gene matches. The CDR3 is 15 residues long. The DNA of the CDR3 is TGCGCCAGCAGCGTCTCTACAGGGGCGACGGAGACCCAGTACTTC. It yields the protein CASSVSTGATETQYF.

A few counts support this clonotype. This chain joins TRBV9 and TRBJ2-7, with D perhaps matching TRBD1 (5 bases). The CDR3 contains 13 residues. V shed 0 bases and J shed 6 bases, with 10 bases lying between them. Germline values: CDR1 SGDLS, CDR2 YYNGEE. The CDR3 coding sequence is TGTGCCAGCAGCGTAGGACAGATGAGCGAGCAGTACTTC. Translating it yields CASSVGQMSEQYF.

The chain uses TRBV2 and TRBJ2-6; tentatively, D is TRBD1 (5 bases). The CDR3 is made up of 14 amino acids. Germline V gene lookup returns CDR1 SNHLY and CDR2 FYNNEI. Trimming shortened V by 6 bases and J by 3 bases, and 9 bases separated the two germline ends. The CDR3 loop is CASRQGYGANVLTF. The CDR3 DNA reads as TGTGCCAGCAGGCAGGGCTATGGGGCCAACGTCCTGACTTTC.